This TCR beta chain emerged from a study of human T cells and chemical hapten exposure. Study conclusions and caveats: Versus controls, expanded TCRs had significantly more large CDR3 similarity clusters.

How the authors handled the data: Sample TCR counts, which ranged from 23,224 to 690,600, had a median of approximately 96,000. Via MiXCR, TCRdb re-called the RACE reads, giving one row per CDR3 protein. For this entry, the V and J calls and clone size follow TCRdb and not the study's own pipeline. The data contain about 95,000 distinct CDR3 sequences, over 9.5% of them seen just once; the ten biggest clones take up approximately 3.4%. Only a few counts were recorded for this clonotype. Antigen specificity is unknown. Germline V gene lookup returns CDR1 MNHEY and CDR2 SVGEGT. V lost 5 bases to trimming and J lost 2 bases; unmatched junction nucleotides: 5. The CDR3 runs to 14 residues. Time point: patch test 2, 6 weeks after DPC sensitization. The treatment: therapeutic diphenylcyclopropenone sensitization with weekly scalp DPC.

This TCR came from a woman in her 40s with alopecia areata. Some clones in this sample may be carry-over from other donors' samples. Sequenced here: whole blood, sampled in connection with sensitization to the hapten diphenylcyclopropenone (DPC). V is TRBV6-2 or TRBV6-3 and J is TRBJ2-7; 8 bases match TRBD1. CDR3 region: CASSARQGTYEQYF. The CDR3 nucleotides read TGTGCCAGCAGTGCGCGACAGGGGACCTACGAGCAGTACTTC.